The 10 T cell receptor beta chains reported below all come from one sample, sequenced in a study of T cells in Graves' hyperthyroidism and ophthalmopathy. The CDR3 regions of TCR beta were amplified from RNA transcripts. Primed by the HTBI set, a first-round RT-PCR was run on the TCR CDR3. TCRdb redid the calling of the multiplex PCR reads with MiXCR, one entry per CDR3 protein. The table records about 380,000 distinct CDR3 sequences, roughly 14% of them present only once. The sample taken for sequencing was blood. Every receptor here comes from a man younger than 40 with Graves' hyperthyroidism that later progressed to Graves' ophthalmopathy.

In its sample, this clonotype was seen many times. The rearrangement links TRBV7-2 to TRBJ2-2, with D possibly being TRBD1 (6 bases). The germline V gene encodes CDR1 SGHTA and CDR2 FQGNSA. V was clipped by 4 bases and J by 9 bases, with 9 bases between them. The length of the CDR3 is 12 residues. The CDR3 region is CASSSTGRELFF. CDR3 DNA sequence: TGTGCCAGCAGCTCCACAGGGAGGGAGCTGTTTTTT.

The sample holds many counts of this clonotype. The genes are TRBV28 and TRBJ2-3; TRBD1 is a possible D gene (5 bases). CDR1 is MDHEN and CDR2 is SYDVKM in the germline V gene. V was cut by 5 bases and J by 5 bases, with 17 bases left in between. The CDR3 contains 15 residues. CDR3 in amino acids: CASSPPGWERDTQYF. As DNA, the CDR3 is TGTGCCAGCAGTCCGCCAGGGTGGGAAAGAGATACGCAGTATTTT. Full variable domain (outside the CDR3, taken from reference TRBV28 and TRBJ2-3): DVKVTQSSRYLVKRTGEKVFLECVQDMDHENMFWYRQDPGLGLRLIYFSYDVKMKEKGDIPEGYSVSREKKERFSLILESASTNQTSMYLCASSPPGWERDTQYFGPGTRLTVL.

The chain links TRBV14 to TRBJ2-3, with TRBD2 matching 12 bases. This CDR3 has 14 residues. The trim removed 10 bases at V and 8 bases at J, leaving 10 bases unmatched. Germline CDR1 reads SGHDN; CDR2 reads FVKESK. The CDR3 region is CATPTSGGPSTQYF. For the CDR3, the DNA is TGTGCCACACCGACTAGCGGGGGCCCCAGTACGCAGTATTTT.

This clonotype was seen at least ten times. This chain joins TRBV6-1 and TRBJ2-7; D is undetermined. Per the germline V gene, CDR1 is MNHNS and CDR2 is SASEGT. V shed 2 bases and J shed 3 bases, with 2 bases lying between them. The CDR3 has 11 amino acids. The CDR3 DNA sequence: TGTGCCAGCAGTGAACACTACGAGCAGTACTTC. Its translation is CASSEHYEQYF.

This clonotype is termed medium-sized (0.01 to 0.1%). V gene TRBV2 combines with J gene TRBJ2-2; possibly TRBD2 for D (5 bases). The V and J ends lost 5 bases and 6 bases respectively, with 10 bases between them. CDR3 size: 13 residues. Germline V gene lookup returns CDR1 SNHLY and CDR2 FYNNEI. This chain's CDR3 is CASSLDYAGELFF. CDR3 in DNA: TGTGCCAGCAGTCTTGACTACGCCGGGGAGCTGTTTTTT.

The V call is TRBV18, the J call TRBJ2-5; TRBD2 matches at 8 bases. Trimming removed 2 bases from V and 2 bases from J; junction bases left unmatched: 10. Germline CDR1 reads KGHSH; CDR2 reads LQKENI. CDR3 length: 17 residues. The CDR3 nucleotides are TGTGCCAGCTCACCATCTCAGCGGGGGTCCACTCAAGAGACCCAGTACTTC. Its protein is CASSPSQRGSTQETQYF. Full variable domain (outside the CDR3, taken from reference TRBV18 and TRBJ2-5): NAGVMQNPRHLVRRRGQEARLRCSPMKGHSHVYWYRQLPEEGLKFMVYLQKENIIDESGMPKERFSAEFPKEGPSILRIQQVVRGDSAAYFCASSPSQRGSTQETQYFGPGTRLLVL.

The CDR3 here is CASSRPGGEETQYF. The CDR3 bases are TGTGCCAGCAGCCGTCCCGGGGGGGAAGAGACCCAGTACTTC. The chain carries TRBV11-3 and TRBJ2-5; 8 nucleotides match TRBD2. The CDR3 has 14 amino acids. With 5 bases clipped from V and 3 bases from J, the junction kept 5 bases outside the gene matches. Germline lookup yields CDR1 SGHNT and CDR2 YENEEA.

In this sample, this clonotype turned up a few times. This sequence joins TRBV6-1 and TRBJ2-5, with a tentative D call TRBD2 (6 bases). V lost 2 bases, J lost 5 bases, and 9 bases lay in between. CDR3 size: 13 residues. Germline CDR1 MNHNS, CDR2 SASEGT. CDR3 nucleotide sequence: TGTGCCAGCAGTGAAAGGGCGGGGGAGACCCAGTACTTC. Amino acid sequence: CASSERAGETQYF.

This clonotype was observed many times. The rearrangement links TRBV12-3 or TRBV12-4 to TRBJ2-4; D is ambiguous. V gave up 5 bases and J gave up 4 bases, with 6 bases separating them. The CDR3 extends over 12 amino acids. CDR3 sequence reads: CASSPKKNIQYF. CDR3 in DNA: TGTGCCAGCAGTCCGAAGAAAAACATTCAGTACTTC.

This clonotype was seen a handful of times. The chain is built from TRBV20-1 and TRBJ2-7; 8 bases are shared with TRBD2. V lost 5 bases and J lost 3; bases outside the gene matches: 6. This CDR3 comprises 13 residues. Germline CDR1 and CDR2: DFQATT and SNEGSKA (reference sequence). DNA of the CDR3: TGCAGTGCTGAGGGACTAGGTTACTACGAGCAGTACTTC. Translation: CSAEGLGYYEQYF.